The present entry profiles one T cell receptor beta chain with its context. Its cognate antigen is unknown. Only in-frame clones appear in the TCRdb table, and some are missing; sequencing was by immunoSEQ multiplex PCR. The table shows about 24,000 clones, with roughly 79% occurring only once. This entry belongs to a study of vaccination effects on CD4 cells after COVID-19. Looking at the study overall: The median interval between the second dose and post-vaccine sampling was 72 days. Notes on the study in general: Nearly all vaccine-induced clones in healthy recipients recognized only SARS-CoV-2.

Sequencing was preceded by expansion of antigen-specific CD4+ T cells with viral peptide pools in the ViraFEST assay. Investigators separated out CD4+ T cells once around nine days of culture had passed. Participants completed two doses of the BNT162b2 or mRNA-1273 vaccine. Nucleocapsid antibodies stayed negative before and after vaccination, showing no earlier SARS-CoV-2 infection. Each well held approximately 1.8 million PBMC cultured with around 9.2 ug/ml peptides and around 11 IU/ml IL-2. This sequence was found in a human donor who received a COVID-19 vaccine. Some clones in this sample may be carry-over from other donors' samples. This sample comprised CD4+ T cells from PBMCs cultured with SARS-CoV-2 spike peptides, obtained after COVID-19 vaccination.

CDR3 DNA: TGTGCCAGTAGTATACACCCACGGCAAGGGGAGACCCAGTACTTC. Its translation: CASSIHPRQGETQYF. The chain carries TRBV19 and TRBJ2-5, with D unclear. CDR1 and CDR2 (germline): LNHDA, SQIVND (reference sequence). The CDR3 sequence is 15 residues long. Trimming left V 2 bases short and J 5 bases short, with 15 bases between.